Presented here are 30 T cell receptor beta chains from one specimen sequenced in a study of blood T cell repertoires in COVID-19. Using immunoSEQ multiplex PCR, the repertoire was profiled, and TCRdb retains in-frame clones only, with some absent. The table records roughly 68,000 clones, over 75% of them present only once. Sequenced material: peripheral blood. These receptors were taken from a man in his forties with COVID-19, enrolled during active disease.

The chain is built from TRBV7-8 and TRBJ1-5; possible D gene TRBD1, 6 bases. Per germline, CDR1 SGHVS and CDR2 FQNEAQ. The CDR3 has 16 amino acids. Trimming removed 5 bases at V and 2 bases at J, with 16 bases between. The CDR3 coding sequence is TGTGCCAGCAGCAGACGGCAGGGGCAGGGCAATCAGCCCCAGCATTTT. Protein sequence: CASSRRQGQGNQPQHF. Together with reference TRBV7-8 and TRBJ1-5, the CDR3 gives the full variable domain: GAGVSQSPRYKVAKRGQDVALRCDPISGHVSLFWYQQALGQGPEFLTYFQNEAQLDKSGLPSDRFFAERPEGSVSTLKIQRTQQEDSAVYLCASSRRQGQGNQPQHFGDGTRLSIL.

The chain recombines TRBV9 with TRBJ1-3; 8 nucleotides line up with TRBD1. J gave up 3 bases and V 0 bases, and 2 bases lay outside the gene matches. Germline loops: CDR1 SGDLS, CDR2 YYNGEE. The CDR3 totals 15 residues. The CDR3 reads CASSVGQGNGNTIYF. The CDR3 region has the DNA TGTGCCAGCAGCGTAGGACAGGGGAATGGAAACACCATATATTTT.

V gene TRBV5-4 combines with J gene TRBJ2-1; 10 positions match TRBD1. V shed 2 bases and J 0 bases; nucleotides not matched to a gene: 5. Germline CDR1 is SGHNT and CDR2 is YYREEE (reference sequence). The CDR3 sequence is 17 residues long. DNA for the CDR3: TGTGCCAGCAGCTTCGACAGGGGGCCCAGCTCCTACAATGAGCAGTTCTTC. Protein sequence: CASSFDRGPSSYNEQFF.

The V call is TRBV2, the J call TRBJ1-4, with a tentative D call TRBD1 (5 bases). Germline loops: CDR1 SNHLY, CDR2 FYNNEI. V shed 5 bases and J shed 4 bases, with 8 bases lying between them. CDR3 length equals 13 residues. The CDR3 loop reads CASSRQLNEKLFF. The CDR3 DNA is TGTGCCAGCAGTCGACAGCTTAATGAAAAACTGTTTTTT.

The chain has TRBV11-2 and TRBJ1-2, with D uncertain. The CDR3 totals 12 residues. V was cut by 9 bases and J by 1 base, with 9 bases left in between. CDR1 and CDR2 (germline): SGHAT, FQNNGV. The CDR3: CASGQINYGYTF. Written as DNA, the CDR3 is TGTGCCAGTGGGCAGATTAACTATGGCTACACCTTC.

The gene calls are TRBV18 and TRBJ2-5; D is possibly TRBD1 (8 bases). The CDR3 length is 15 residues. Between the trimmed V and J ends, which lost 0 bases and 6 bases, there was a span of 14 bases. The V gene's germline CDR1 is KGHSH and CDR2 LQKENI. CDR3 region: CASSPPGGTGKTQYF. DNA of the CDR3: TGTGCCAGCTCACCACCCGGGGGGACAGGAAAGACCCAGTACTTC.

The CDR3: CASSDPGGDYGYTF. CDR3 DNA: TGTGCCAGCAGCGATCCAGGTGGCGACTATGGCTACACCTTC. V usage is TRBV5-4 and J usage is TRBJ1-2; no clear D. This CDR3 is 14 amino acids long. The germline V gene has CDR1 SGHNT and CDR2 YYREEE (reference sequence). The V end was cut by 4 bases, the J end by 3 bases, with 13 bases between.

The chain uses TRBV7-9 and TRBJ1-3; the D is unclear. This CDR3 is 14 amino acids long. CDR1 is SEHNR, CDR2 FQNEAQ, per germline (reference sequence). With 8 bases removed from V and 0 bases from J, the gap between germline ends came to 11 bases. As DNA, the CDR3 is TGTGCCAGCGGCCATCGGAGCTCTGGAAACACCATATATTTT. Translating it yields CASGHRSSGNTIYF.

The chain recombines TRBV6-5 with TRBJ1-3; TRBD1 aligns across 7 bases. From germline, CDR1 is MNHEY and CDR2 SVGAGI. V gave up 5 bases and J gave up 4 bases; unmatched junction bases: 8. The CDR3 totals 15 residues. The CDR3 here is CASSTQGFAGNTIYF. The DNA for the CDR3 is TGTGCCAGCAGTACACAGGGGTTTGCGGGAAACACCATATATTTT.

The genes are TRBV12-3 or TRBV12-4 and TRBJ1-5; possibly TRBD1 for D (6 bases). This CDR3 region has 13 residues. V lost 6 bases and J lost 4, with 10 bases in between. CDR3 bases: TGTGCCAGCAGCTGGGGGCTAAATCAGCCCCAGCATTTT. Its translation is CASSWGLNQPQHF.

The chain carries TRBV3-1 (or the pseudogene TRBV3-2) and TRBJ1-3; 10 positions match TRBD1. The CDR3 loop spans 15 amino acids. V shed 8 bases and J 2 bases; nucleotides not matched to a gene: 6. Germline V gene data show CDR1 as LGHDT and CDR2 as YNNKEL (reference sequence). In DNA, the CDR3 is TGTGCCAGCCGGACAGGGGGGGGAGCTGGAAACACCATATATTTT. Its translation: CASRTGGGAGNTIYF.

The chain's CDR3 is CASSSQGLSNQPQHF. In DNA form, the CDR3 reads TGTGCCAGCAGCTCCCAGGGGCTTAGCAATCAGCCCCAGCATTTT. The rearrangement joins TRBV7-2 to TRBJ1-5; D is possibly TRBD1 (6 bases). CDR1 is SGHTA, CDR2 FQGNSA, per germline. The CDR3 contains 15 residues. V lost 4 bases and J lost 0, with 10 bases in between.

The V gene is TRBV2, the J gene TRBJ2-5; D not certain. The CDR3 is 15 residues long. Germline V CDR1 and CDR2: SNHLY, FYNNEI. The V and J ends lost 6 bases and 1 base respectively, with 15 bases between them. The CDR3 protein is CASSPTLQPQETQYF. The DNA for the CDR3 is TGTGCCAGCAGCCCTACGTTACAGCCCCAAGAGACCCAGTACTTC.

This chain connects TRBV15 to TRBJ1-6; D is unclear. The V and J ends lost 1 base and 7 bases respectively, with 5 bases between them. CDR1 is LNHNV and CDR2 is YYDKDF in the germline V gene (reference sequence). This CDR3 has 13 amino acids. Written as DNA, the CDR3 is TGTGCCACCAGCAGAGTAGTCAATTCACCCCTCCACTTT. The encoded protein is CATSRVVNSPLHF.

The chain couples TRBV3-1 (or the pseudogene TRBV3-2) to TRBJ2-2; D ambiguous. The germline V and J ends were trimmed by 1 base and 7 bases, with 10 bases remaining between them. The germline gives CDR1 LGHDT, CDR2 YNNKEL (reference sequence). The CDR3 contains 14 residues. CDR3 sequence (DNA): TGTGCCAGCAGCCAAGTTCGAACGGTCGGGGAGCTGTTTTTT. It translates to CASSQVRTVGELFF.

The chain is built from TRBV11-2 and TRBJ2-3; 7 nucleotides match TRBD2. The CDR3 spans 15 residues. V trimming: 0 bases; J trimming: 3 bases; junction bases outside the gene matches: 3. CDR1 and CDR2 from the germline V gene are SGHAT and FQNNGV. The CDR3: CASSLDGGRTDTQYF. Written as DNA, the CDR3 is TGTGCCAGCAGCTTAGACGGGGGGAGGACAGATACGCAGTATTTT.

V is TRBV19 and J is TRBJ1-5; D perhaps matches TRBD1 (6 bases). Germline-derived CDR1 and CDR2 are LNHDA and SQIVND (reference sequence). Trimming shortened V by 5 bases and J by 0 bases, and 17 bases separated the two germline ends. CDR3 length: 17 residues. CDR3 residues: CASSATGNSDSNQPQHF. The CDR3 DNA sequence: TGTGCCAGTAGTGCCACAGGGAACTCCGATAGCAATCAGCCCCAGCATTTT. The variable domain in full, with the rest retrieved from reference TRBV19 and TRBJ1-5, is DGGITQSPKYLFRKEGQNVTLSCEQNLNHDAMYWYRQDPGQGLRLIYYSQIVNDFQKGDIAEGYSVSREKKESFPLTVTSAQKNPTAFYLCASSATGNSDSNQPQHFGDGTRLSIL.

J is TRBJ2-1 and V is TRBV2; 8 bases align to TRBD2. From germline, CDR1 is SNHLY and CDR2 FYNNEI. There are 13 residues in the CDR3. V lost 6 bases, J lost 9 bases, and 7 bases stayed unmatched. The CDR3: CASRTGGLSEQFF. CDR3 nucleotide sequence: TGTGCCAGCAGAACGGGGGGGCTTAGTGAGCAGTTCTTC.

The gene calls are TRBV14 and TRBJ1-4, with D possibly matching TRBD1 (6 bases). CDR3 length equals 15 residues. Germline V gene lookup returns CDR1 SGHDN and CDR2 FVKESK. The ends were cut back, 2 bases at V and 8 bases at J, with 15 bases in the middle. CDR3 loop: CASSQPKGVKEKLFF. In nucleotides, the CDR3 is TGTGCCAGCAGCCAACCTAAGGGGGTAAAGGAAAAACTGTTTTTT.

The chain joins TRBV25-1 to TRBJ1-5; possible D gene TRBD1, 6 bases. Trimming took 1 base from V and 7 from J, leaving 11 bases between them. CDR1 is MGHDK and CDR2 is SYGVNS in the germline V gene. The CDR3 totals 14 residues. The CDR3 sequence is CASSESGGRQPQHF. The CDR3 nucleotides are TGTGCCAGCAGTGAATCGGGGGGGCGGCAGCCCCAGCATTTT. Full variable domain (rest looked up from reference TRBV25-1 and TRBJ1-5): EADIYQTPRYLVIGTGKKITLECSQTMGHDKMYWYQQDPGMELHLIHYSYGVNSTEKGDLSSESTVSRIRTEHFPLTLESARPSHTSQYLCASSESGGRQPQHFGDGTRLSIL.

This chain uses TRBV6-4 with TRBJ2-1; D perhaps matches TRBD1 (6 bases). Germline V gene data show CDR1 as MRHNA and CDR2 as SNTAGT. This CDR3 has 13 residues. Trimming left V 5 bases short and J 15 bases short, with 20 bases between. The CDR3 DNA follows: TGTGCCAGCAGTTCCCTCCCTGGACAGATCCTGTTCTTC. Protein sequence: CASSSLPGQILFF.

This chain links TRBV2 with TRBJ1-5; TRBD1 matches at 9 bases. Unmatched junction bases numbered 3, after V lost 8 bases and J lost 4 bases. CDR1 and CDR2 from the germline V gene are SNHLY and FYNNEI. The CDR3 sequence is 13 residues long. The CDR3 sequence is CASGGTGNQPQHF. CDR3 DNA sequence: TGTGCCAGCGGGGGGACAGGGAATCAGCCCCAGCATTTT.

The chain has TRBV6-5 and TRBJ2-2; 7 bases align to TRBD1. Germline values: CDR1 MNHEY, CDR2 SVGAGI. This CDR3 is 14 amino acids long. The junction had 3 bases not matched to a gene; V was cut back by 6 bases and J by 2 bases. CDR3 in amino acids: CASRGQQNTGELFF. In DNA, the CDR3 is TGTGCCAGCAGGGGACAGCAAAACACCGGGGAGCTGTTTTTT.

V gene TRBV5-1 combines with J gene TRBJ2-1, with 10 bases identical to TRBD2. The trim removed 3 bases at V and 7 bases at J, leaving 4 bases unmatched. Per the germline V gene, CDR1 is SGHRS and CDR2 is YFSETQ. This CDR3 contains 14 residues. The CDR3 loop reads CASSWLAGVNEQFF. The CDR3 DNA sequence: TGCGCCAGCAGCTGGCTAGCGGGGGTGAATGAGCAGTTCTTC.

The table lists this clone with a count of one. This rearrangement joins TRBV5-1 to TRBJ2-3; D ambiguous. Germline V CDR1 and CDR2: SGHRS, YFSETQ. The CDR3 length is 13 residues. Trimming left V 0 bases short and J 5 bases short, with 7 bases between. The CDR3, as DNA: TGCGCCAGCAGCTTGGCCCCCGGAGATACGCAGTATTTT. It encodes CASSLAPGDTQYF.

CDR3 residues: CASSASGQETQYF. The CDR3 nucleotides are TGTGCCAGCAGCGCGAGCGGACAAGAGACCCAGTACTTC. This chain links TRBV11-2 with TRBJ2-5, with D perhaps TRBD2 (5 bases). The CDR3 is 13 amino acids. Germline V CDR1 and CDR2: SGHAT, FQNNGV. V was cut by 5 bases and J by 2 bases, with 9 bases left in between.

The chain carries TRBV29-1 and TRBJ2-7; 9 positions agree with TRBD1. CDR1 SQVTM and CDR2 ANQGSEA come from the germline V gene. The CDR3 is made up of 13 amino acids. With V trimmed by 6 bases and J by 7 bases, 10 bases remained unmatched. DNA for the CDR3: TGCAGCGTAGACGGGACAGGGTATGGGGAGCAGTACTTC. It encodes CSVDGTGYGEQYF.

The rearrangement uses TRBV28 and TRBJ1-2; 7 nucleotides align to TRBD1. Per germline, CDR1 MDHEN and CDR2 SYDVKM. Germline trimming cut 5 bases from V and 8 bases from J; bases unmatched to any gene: 5. The CDR3 runs 12 residues. The CDR3 DNA reads as TGTGCCAGCAGTATCGACAGGGACGGCTACACCTTC. It encodes CASSIDRDGYTF.

The V gene is TRBV5-1, the J gene TRBJ2-5; D uncertain. Trimming removed 0 bases at V and 1 base at J, with 10 bases between. Per the germline V gene, CDR1 is SGHRS and CDR2 is YFSETQ. The CDR3 is made up of 15 amino acids. In DNA, the CDR3 is TGCGCCAGCAGCTTGGTCGAGGCCGGCCAAGAGACCCAGTACTTC. This gives the protein CASSLVEAGQETQYF.

The chain joins TRBV28 to TRBJ2-1; D uncertain. The CDR3 extends over 15 amino acids. Germline V CDR1 and CDR2: MDHEN, SYDVKM. V was clipped by 4 bases and J by 15 bases, with 25 bases between them. CDR3 protein: CASSSPHPVLSPPFF. CDR3 in DNA: TGTGCCAGCAGTTCACCACACCCCGTTCTTTCCCCCCCGTTCTTC.